The following is a T cell receptor (beta chain) sequence with its context. Its antigen is unidentified. The CDR3 is made up of 13 amino acids. Germline-derived CDR1 and CDR2 are GTSNPN and SVGIG (reference sequence). V was shortened by 0 bases and J by 4 bases, with 7 bases between the two germline ends. The data derive from a study of STAT3 mutations in large granular lymphocyte leukemia. Measured with immunoSEQ multiplex PCR; TCRdb has only the in-frame clones, and not every one. Of tens of thousands of clones listed, about 88% are singletons. General study findings and limits: In T-cell large granular lymphocyte leukemia, about half of patients showed multiple immunodominant subclonotypes. In several patients, dominant TCR clone burden exceeded STAT3 mutant burden.

The chain is built from TRBV30 and TRBJ1-5; D call uncertain. The receptor was derived from a human donor with T large granular lymphocyte leukemia. Some clones in this sample may be carry-over from other donors' samples. Specimen: PBMCs. The CDR3: CAWSVGQNQPQHF. CDR3 sequence (DNA): TGTGCCTGGAGTGTCGGTCAAAATCAGCCCCAGCATTTT.